This T cell receptor (beta chain) was retrieved from a study of blood T cell repertoires in COVID-19. The germline V gene has CDR1 SGHRS and CDR2 YFSETQ. J gave up 5 bases and V 4 bases, and 8 bases lay outside the gene matches. This CDR3 region has 16 residues. Per the original data handling: Nucleated cell counts were estimated from reference gene primer amplification. Some clones are missing from TCRdb's copy, which holds only in-frame ones; the method was immunoSEQ multiplex PCR. V, J and clone size reflect that table, while D and trimming were determined from the DNA. The table lists about 68,000 clones, more than 75% of them singletons.

The TCR was taken from a human donor in a cohort sampled during active COVID-19. Material for sequencing was peripheral blood. The chain couples TRBV5-1 to TRBJ2-1; the match to TRBD2 covers 11 bases. The CDR3 DNA is TGCGCCAGCAGCCCTATAGCGGGAGGGCCCCACAATGAGCAGTTCTTC. Translation gives CASSPIAGGPHNEQFF.